A selection of T cell receptor beta chains follows, all from one sample in a study of blood T cell repertoires in COVID-19. Data came from immunoSEQ multiplex PCR; TCRdb stores just in-frame clones and leaves some out. The sample has 150,000 to 200,000 clones, under 90% seen once. Sequenced material: peripheral blood. These receptors were obtained from an older woman with COVID-19, enrolled during active disease. Each CDR3 is given with its conserved first and last residue. The order of the fields is V gene, clone size, CDR3 length, D gene, J gene, CDR3 DNA, CDR3 protein. The D gene is left open where the match is weak. Clone size is shown for a subset of rows, as once, few, many or a class of expanded clone.

TRBV9	NA	15	TRBD2	TRBJ2-1	TGTGCCAGCAGCGTGACTAGCGGGAAGTACAATGAGCAGTTCTTC	CASSVTSGKYNEQFF
TRBV2	NA	13	NA	TRBJ2-4	TGTGCCAGCCTATCCGAGGTGGGGGGAGCCCAGTACTTC	CASLSEVGGAQYF
TRBV5-1	NA	14	TRBD2	TRBJ2-7	TGCGCCAGCAGCTCCCTAGCGGGAGCTTACGAGCAGTACTTC	CASSSLAGAYEQYF
TRBV5-3	NA	13	NA	TRBJ1-3	TGTGCCACTCCGAGGATCTCTGGAAACACCATATATTTT	CATPRISGNTIYF
TRBV24-1	NA	18	TRBD2	TRBJ2-3	TGTGCCACCAGTGACCCCGGACTAGCGGGGATGAGCACAGATACGCAGTATTTT	CATSDPGLAGMSTDTQYF
TRBV2	NA	14	TRBD1	TRBJ2-4	TGTGCCAGCAGTGAGGGCAGGGGGATGAACATTCAGTACTTC	CASSEGRGMNIQYF
TRBV18	NA	14	TRBD1	TRBJ2-5	TGTGCCAGCTCACCGGGACAGGGGGCTGGGACCCAGTACTTC	CASSPGQGAGTQYF
TRBV11-2	NA	12	NA	TRBJ1-1	TGTGCCAGCAGCTTAGTGAGCACTGAAGCTTTCTTT	CASSLVSTEAFF
TRBV20-1	once	14	NA	TRBJ1-5	TGCAGTGCTAGTCAGGGCGCGGGCAATCAGCCCCAGCATTTT	CSASQGAGNQPQHF
TRBV28	few	18	TRBD1	TRBJ1-2	TGTGCCAGCAGTTCGTACCTTCCAACACCACAGGGGGGGAGTGGCTACACCTTC	CASSSYLPTPQGGSGYTF
TRBV5-1	NA	15	TRBD1	TRBJ2-1	TGCGCCAGCAGCTCCGGGACAGGGGGTCACAATGAGCAGTTCTTC	CASSSGTGGHNEQFF
TRBV3-1/TRBV3-2	NA	15	TRBD2	TRBJ2-3	TGTGCCAGCAGCCCTCCGGGACTAAGCACAGATACGCAGTATTTT	CASSPPGLSTDTQYF
TRBV28	NA	13	NA	TRBJ1-1	TGTGCCAGCAGGGCAGACAGGAGCACTGAAGCTTTCTTT	CASRADRSTEAFF
TRBV5-4	NA	16	NA	TRBJ2-2	TGTGCCAGCAGCGTTATCGCCCAGGGGTCGGCCGGGGAGCTGTTTTTT	CASSVIAQGSAGELFF
TRBV30	NA	12	NA	TRBJ1-1	TGTGCCTGGGGGAACTCGAACACTGAAGCTTTCTTT	CAWGNSNTEAFF
TRBV21-1	NA	14	NA	TRBJ1-1	TGTGCCAGCAGATTCCTCAGGGAACACACTGAAGCTTTCTTT	CASRFLREHTEAFF
TRBV18	NA	14	NA	TRBJ1-1	TGTGCCAGCTCACCAGAGGCTATGAACACTGAAGCTTTCTTT	CASSPEAMNTEAFF
TRBV28	NA	14	NA	TRBJ2-5	TGTGCCAGCAGCGCCACCTGGGAGCAAGAGACCCAGTACTTC	CASSATWEQETQYF
TRBV5-1	NA	16	NA	TRBJ1-1	TGCGCCAGCATGTCAATGAGGGGAGGGATGAACACTGAAGCTTTCTTT	CASMSMRGGMNTEAFF
TRBV6-4	NA	13	NA	TRBJ1-1	TGTGCCAGCAGTGCAACAGTGAACACTGAAGCTTTCTTT	CASSATVNTEAFF
TRBV19	NA	17	NA	TRBJ1-1	TGTGCCAGTAGTATGATTTATTTAGGCAGGGGAAACACTGAAGCTTTCTTT	CASSMIYLGRGNTEAFF
TRBV3-1/TRBV3-2	NA	15	NA	TRBJ2-7	TGTGCCAGCAGCCAAGGAACTAGCCTCTCCTACGAGCAGTACTTC	CASSQGTSLSYEQYF
TRBV20-1	NA	15	TRBD2	TRBJ2-7	TGCAGTGCTAGTTTGGGACTAGCGGGACTGTACGAGCAGTACTTC	CSASLGLAGLYEQYF
TRBV5-1	once	13	NA	TRBJ2-1	TGCGCCAGCAGCTTGTACAGGTACAATGAGCAGTTCTTC	CASSLYRYNEQFF
TRBV7-9	NA	17	NA	TRBJ2-2	TGTGCCAGCAGCCCCGCCAGGGGCCCACGTCACACCGGGGAGCTGTTTTTT	CASSPARGPRHTGELFF
TRBV5-4	NA	13	NA	TRBJ1-2	TGTGCCAGCAGCTTCGACAGGAACTATGGCTACACCTTC	CASSFDRNYGYTF
TRBV10-3	few	13	TRBD1	TRBJ1-1	TGTGCCATCAGCGTACGACAGGGGGGAGAAGCTTTCTTT	CAISVRQGGEAFF
TRBV28	NA	14	TRBD1	TRBJ2-7	TGTGCCAGCAGTATAATTGGGACAGCCTATGAGCAGTACTTC	CASSIIGTAYEQYF
TRBV28	NA	14	TRBD1	TRBJ2-2	TGTGCCAGCAGTCGGGACAGCCTAACCGGGGAGCTGTTTTTT	CASSRDSLTGELFF
TRBV5-6	NA	14	TRBD1	TRBJ2-7	TGTGCCAGCAGCTTGGGGACAGGGTACTACGAGCAGTACTTC	CASSLGTGYYEQYF
TRBV5-1	NA	13	NA	TRBJ2-2	TGCGCCAGCAGCTTGGTCGGGTCCGGGGAGCTGTTTTTT	CASSLVGSGELFF
TRBV5-1	NA	15	NA	TRBJ1-1	TGCGCCAGCAGCCCGGTAGGCGGGCAACACACTGAAGCTTTCTTT	CASSPVGGQHTEAFF
TRBV6-5	NA	15	TRBD1	TRBJ1-2	TGTGCCAGCAGTTCCGGGACAGGGAAAAGCTATGGCTACACCTTC	CASSSGTGKSYGYTF
TRBV19	NA	13	TRBD1	TRBJ1-2	TGTGCCAGTAGTATGGGACAGGGGTATGGCTACACCTTC	CASSMGQGYGYTF
TRBV10-3	NA	13	TRBD2	TRBJ2-5	TGTGCCATCAGGACTAGCGGTGTGGAGACCCAGTACTTC	CAIRTSGVETQYF
TRBV6-5	NA	13	TRBD1	TRBJ1-1	TGTGCCAGCAGCCAGGGACAGGGGAGACCGGCTTTCTTT	CASSQGQGRPAFF
TRBV6-5	NA	12	TRBD2	TRBJ2-1	TGTGCCAGCAGCGTTGGGGAGGGGAGGGAGTTCTTC	CASSVGEGREFF
TRBV18	few	13	NA	TRBJ1-6	TGTGCCAGCTCACCCAGCGAACTCACACCCCTCCACTTT	CASSPSELTPLHF
TRBV27	NA	16	TRBD2	TRBJ2-1	TGTGCCAGCAGTAAGAGACTAGCGGGAGGGGGGAATGAGCAGTTCTTC	CASSKRLAGGGNEQFF
TRBV7-3	NA	13	NA	TRBJ2-5	TGTGCCAGCAGCGCGACTAGGGCCGGGACCCAGTACTTC	CASSATRAGTQYF
TRBV28	NA	16	NA	TRBJ2-3	TGTGCCAGCGGCAGTATGGGGGCGGCTAGCACAGATACGCAGTATTTT	CASGSMGAASTDTQYF
TRBV28	NA	14	NA	TRBJ1-2	TGTGCCAGCAGTGCACAGACAGCTATCTATGGCTACACCTTC	CASSAQTAIYGYTF